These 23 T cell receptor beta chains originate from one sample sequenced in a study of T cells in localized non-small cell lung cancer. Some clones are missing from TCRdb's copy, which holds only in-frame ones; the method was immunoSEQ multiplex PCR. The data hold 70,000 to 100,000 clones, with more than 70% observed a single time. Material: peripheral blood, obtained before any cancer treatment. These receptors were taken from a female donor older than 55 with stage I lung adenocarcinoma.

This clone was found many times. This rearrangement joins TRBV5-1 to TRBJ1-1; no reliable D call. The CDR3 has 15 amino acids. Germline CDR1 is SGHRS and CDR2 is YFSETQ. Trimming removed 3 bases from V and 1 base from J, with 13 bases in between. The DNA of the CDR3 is TGCGCCAGCAGCTCGCAGCCAAAGTCGAACACTGAAGCTTTCTTT. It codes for CASSSQPKSNTEAFF.

For the CDR3, the DNA is TGTGCCACCAGCAGAGATCGGGAAGATACGCAGTATTTT. Encoded protein: CATSRDREDTQYF. J is TRBJ2-3 and V is TRBV15; weak D call: TRBD2 (5 bases). V dropped 0 bases and J dropped 5 bases, with 6 bases sitting between them. This CDR3 spans 13 amino acids. Germline loops: CDR1 LNHNV, CDR2 YYDKDF (reference sequence).

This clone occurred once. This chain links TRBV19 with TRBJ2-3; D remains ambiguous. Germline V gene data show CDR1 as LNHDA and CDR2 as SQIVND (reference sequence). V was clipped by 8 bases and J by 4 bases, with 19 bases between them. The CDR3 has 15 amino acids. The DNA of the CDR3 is TGTGCCAGTTCCCGGAGTATAAGAAATCCAGATACGCAGTATTTT. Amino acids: CASSRSIRNPDTQYF. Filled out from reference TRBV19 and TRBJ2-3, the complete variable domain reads DGGITQSPKYLFRKEGQNVTLSCEQNLNHDAMYWYRQDPGQGLRLIYYSQIVNDFQKGDIAEGYSVSREKKESFPLTVTSAQKNPTAFYLCASSRSIRNPDTQYFGPGTRLTVL.

CDR3 DNA: TGCGCCAGCAGAAGCGGGATCCAAGAGACCCAGTACTTC. Its protein product is CASRSGIQETQYF. The rearrangement links TRBV5-1 to TRBJ2-5; 7 nucleotides align to TRBD2. CDR1 SGHRS and CDR2 YFSETQ come from the germline V gene. The CDR3 totals 13 residues. V lost 5 bases, J lost 1 base, and 2 bases stayed unmatched.

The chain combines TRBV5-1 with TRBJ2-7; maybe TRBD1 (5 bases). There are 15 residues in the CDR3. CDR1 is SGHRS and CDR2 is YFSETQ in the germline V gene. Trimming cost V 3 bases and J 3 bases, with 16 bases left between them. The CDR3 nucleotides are TGCGCCAGCAGCTCGACAGCATCCAGGGTCTACGAGCAGTACTTC. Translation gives CASSSTASRVYEQYF.

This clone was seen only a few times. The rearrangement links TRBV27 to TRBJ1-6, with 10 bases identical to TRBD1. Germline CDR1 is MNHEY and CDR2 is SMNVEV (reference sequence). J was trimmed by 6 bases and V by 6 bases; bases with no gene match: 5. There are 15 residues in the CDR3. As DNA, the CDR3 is TGTGCCAGCAGCTCCAGGGACAGGGGTAATTCACCCCTCCACTTT. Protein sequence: CASSSRDRGNSPLHF.

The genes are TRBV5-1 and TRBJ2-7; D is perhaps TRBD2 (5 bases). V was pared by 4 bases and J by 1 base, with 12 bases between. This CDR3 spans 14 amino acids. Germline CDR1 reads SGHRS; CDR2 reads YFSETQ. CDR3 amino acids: CASSPRGQSYEQYF. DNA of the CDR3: TGCGCCAGCAGCCCCAGAGGGCAGTCCTACGAGCAGTACTTC.

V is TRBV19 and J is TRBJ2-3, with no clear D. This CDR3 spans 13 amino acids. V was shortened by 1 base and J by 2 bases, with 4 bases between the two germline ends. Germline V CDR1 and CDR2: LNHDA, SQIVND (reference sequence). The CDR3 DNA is TGTGCCAGTAGTATAGTAGTCACAGATACGCAGTATTTT. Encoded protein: CASSIVVTDTQYF.

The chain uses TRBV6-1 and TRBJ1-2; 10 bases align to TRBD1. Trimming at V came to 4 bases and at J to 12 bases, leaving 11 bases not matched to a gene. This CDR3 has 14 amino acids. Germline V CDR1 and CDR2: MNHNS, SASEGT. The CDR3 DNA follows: TGTGCCAGCAGTGCCGGGACAGGGGCCGCCCGCCACACCTTC. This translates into CASSAGTGAARHTF.

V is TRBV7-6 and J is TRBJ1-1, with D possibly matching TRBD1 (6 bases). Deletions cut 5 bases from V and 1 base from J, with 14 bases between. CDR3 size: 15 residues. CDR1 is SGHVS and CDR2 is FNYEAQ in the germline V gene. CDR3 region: CASSLDSLSNTEAFF. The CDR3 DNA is TGTGCCAGCAGCCTGGACAGCCTCTCGAACACTGAAGCTTTCTTT.

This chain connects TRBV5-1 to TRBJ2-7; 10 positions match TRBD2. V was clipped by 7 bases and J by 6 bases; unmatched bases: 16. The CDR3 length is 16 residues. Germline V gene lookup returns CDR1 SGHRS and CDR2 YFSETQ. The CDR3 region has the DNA TGCGCCAGCTCGGAAGACGGGCTAGCGGGAGTAGGCGAGCAGTACTTC. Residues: CASSEDGLAGVGEQYF. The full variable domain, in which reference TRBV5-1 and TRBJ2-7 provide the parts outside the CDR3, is KAGVTQTPRYLIKTRGQQVTLSCSPISGHRSVSWYQQTPGQGLQFLFEYFSETQRNKGNFPGRFSGRQFSNSRSEMNVSTLELGDSALYLCASSEDGLAGVGEQYFGPGTRLTVT.

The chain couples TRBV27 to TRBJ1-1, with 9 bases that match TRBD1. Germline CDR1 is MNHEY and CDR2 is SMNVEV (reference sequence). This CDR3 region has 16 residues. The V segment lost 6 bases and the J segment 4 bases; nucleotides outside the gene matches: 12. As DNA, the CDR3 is TGTGCCAGCAGCCCCCGGACAGGGGACAGGGCCACTGAAGCTTTCTTT. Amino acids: CASSPRTGDRATEAFF.

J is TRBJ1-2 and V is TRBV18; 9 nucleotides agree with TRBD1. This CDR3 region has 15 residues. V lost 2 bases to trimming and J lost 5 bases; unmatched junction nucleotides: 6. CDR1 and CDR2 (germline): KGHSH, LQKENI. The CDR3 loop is CASSPRTGGEYGYTF. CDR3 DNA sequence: TGTGCCAGCTCACCAAGAACAGGGGGCGAATATGGCTACACCTTC.

This CDR3 reads CASSYFGGTEAFF. The DNA of the CDR3 is TGTGCCAGCAGTTACTTCGGGGGCACTGAAGCTTTCTTT. The chain has TRBV6-5 and TRBJ1-1, with TRBD1 as a possible D gene (5 bases). Germline V gives CDR1 MNHEY, CDR2 SVGAGI. The CDR3 is made up of 13 amino acids. Trimming pared 1 base from V and 4 bases from J, leaving 7 bases between.

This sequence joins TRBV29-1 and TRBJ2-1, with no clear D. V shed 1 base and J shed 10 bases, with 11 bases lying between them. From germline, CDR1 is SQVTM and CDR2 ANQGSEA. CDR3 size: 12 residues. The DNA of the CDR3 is TGCAGCGTTGAAGTCAAGTACGCGGAGCAGTTCTTC. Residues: CSVEVKYAEQFF.

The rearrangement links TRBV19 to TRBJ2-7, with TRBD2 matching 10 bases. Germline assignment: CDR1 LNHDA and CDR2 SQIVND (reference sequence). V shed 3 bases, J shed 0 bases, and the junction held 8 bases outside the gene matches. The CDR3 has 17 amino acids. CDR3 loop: CASSIRLAGALSYEQYF. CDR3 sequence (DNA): TGTGCCAGTAGTATTCGCCTAGCGGGGGCCCTCTCCTACGAGCAGTACTTC.

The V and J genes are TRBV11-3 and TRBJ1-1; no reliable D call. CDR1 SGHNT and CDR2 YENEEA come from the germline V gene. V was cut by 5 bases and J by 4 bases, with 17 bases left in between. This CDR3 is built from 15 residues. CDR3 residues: CASSPSNTGGTEAFF. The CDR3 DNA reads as TGTGCCAGCAGCCCATCAAACACGGGCGGCACTGAAGCTTTCTTT. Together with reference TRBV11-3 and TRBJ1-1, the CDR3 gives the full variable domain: EAGVVQSPRYKIIEKKQPVAFWCNPISGHNTLYWYLQNLGQGPELLIRYENEEAVDDSQLPKDRFSAERLKGVDSTLKIQPAELGDSAVYLCASSPSNTGGTEAFFGQGTRLTVV.

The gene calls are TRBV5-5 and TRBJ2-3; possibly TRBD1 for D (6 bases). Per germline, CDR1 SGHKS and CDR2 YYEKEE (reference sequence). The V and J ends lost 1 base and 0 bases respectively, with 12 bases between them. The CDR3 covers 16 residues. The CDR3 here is CASSLLGTTSTDTQYF. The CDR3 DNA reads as TGTGCCAGCAGCTTGTTAGGGACAACGAGCACAGATACGCAGTATTTT.

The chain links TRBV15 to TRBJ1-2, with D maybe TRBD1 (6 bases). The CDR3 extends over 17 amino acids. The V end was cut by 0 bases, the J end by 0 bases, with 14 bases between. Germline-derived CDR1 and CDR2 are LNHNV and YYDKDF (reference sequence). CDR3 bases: TGTGCCACCAGCAGAGATCGGGGGGCCTCAGCTAACTATGGCTACACCTTC. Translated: CATSRDRGASANYGYTF.

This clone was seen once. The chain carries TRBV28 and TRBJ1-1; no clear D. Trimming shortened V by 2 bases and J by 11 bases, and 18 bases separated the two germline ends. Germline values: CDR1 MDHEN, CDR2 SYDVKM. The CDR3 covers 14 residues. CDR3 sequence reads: CASSLMSGGTGAFF. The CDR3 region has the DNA TGTGCCAGCAGTTTAATGTCGGGCGGTACGGGGGCTTTCTTT.

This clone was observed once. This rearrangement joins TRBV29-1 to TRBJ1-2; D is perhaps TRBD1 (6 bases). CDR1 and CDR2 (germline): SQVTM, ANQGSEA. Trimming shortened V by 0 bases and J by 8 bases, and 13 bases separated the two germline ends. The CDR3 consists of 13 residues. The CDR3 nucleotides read TGCAGCGTTGAAGATCGGACAGTAAAAGGCTACACCTTC. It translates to CSVEDRTVKGYTF.

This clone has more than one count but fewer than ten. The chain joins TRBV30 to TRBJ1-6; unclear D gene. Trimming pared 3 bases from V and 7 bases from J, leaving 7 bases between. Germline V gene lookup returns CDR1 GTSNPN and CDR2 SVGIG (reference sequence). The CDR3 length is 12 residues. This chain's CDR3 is CAWSTANSPLHF. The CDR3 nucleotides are TGTGCCTGGAGCACGGCAAATTCACCCCTCCACTTT.

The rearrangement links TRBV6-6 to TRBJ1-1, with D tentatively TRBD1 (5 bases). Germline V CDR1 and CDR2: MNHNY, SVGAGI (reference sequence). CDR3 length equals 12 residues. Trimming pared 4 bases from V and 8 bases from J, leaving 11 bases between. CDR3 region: CASSWLGQEAFF. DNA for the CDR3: TGTGCCAGCAGTTGGCTGGGGCAGGAAGCTTTCTTT.